Included here is one TCR beta chain sequence, with context. Its antigen is undetermined. The data stem from a study of shared clonotypes between healthy human individuals. Study-level findings and limits: What naive subsets generally showed was a larger estimated richness than memory subsets showed.

Only in-frame clones appear in the TCRdb table, and some are missing; sequencing was by immunoSEQ multiplex PCR. The sample includes about 2.2 million clones, 85% to 95% of them seen just once. Terminally differentiated effector memory CD45RA+ cells were excluded by CCR7 positive selection of CD45RO-negative cells. CDR1 is LGHNA, CDR2 YSLEER, per germline. The CDR3 consists of 16 residues. V lost 0 bases and J lost 6, with 14 bases in between. This receptor was taken from a man younger than 35 in good health. Some clones in this sample may be carry-over from other donors' samples. The sequencing input was naive CD8+ T cells from PBMCs. The gene calls are TRBV4-3 and TRBJ2-2, with no clear D. The DNA for the CDR3 is TGCGCCAGCAGCCAAGATCTCGGGCTCAACCCCGGGGAGCTGTTTTTT. Translated, it gives CASSQDLGLNPGELFF.